This TCR beta chain appears in the sequencing data of a study of breast tumors, draining lymph nodes, adjacent tissues. TCRdb reprocessed the multiplex PCR reads with MiXCR, giving one entry per CDR3 protein. This sample has 200,000 to 250,000 distinct CDR3 sequences, with about 30% found just once. The lymph nodes were axillary draining lymph nodes from breast cancer patients. This CDR3 is 15 amino acids long. CDR1 LNHNV and CDR2 YYDKDF come from the germline V gene (reference sequence). Trimming stripped 9 bases from V and 11 bases from J, with 27 bases between. On this clonotype itself: Its matching antigen is unknown.

General study results and limits: Tumor T cell lymph node origin was a supported hypothesis, not proven. Data fit most tumor T cells coming from lymph node, expanding in tumor. Tumors had less TCR diversity than lymph nodes, more than nontumor tissue.

Source material: axillary lymph node tissue. V gene TRBV15 combines with J gene TRBJ2-3; D may match TRBD1 or TRBD2 (6 bases each). The receptor was derived from a female donor with breast cancer. Some clones in this sample may be carry-over from other donors' samples. CDR3 loop: CATGRVGGPYNEQYF. DNA of the CDR3: TGTGCCACTGGACGGGTCGGGGGCCCTTACAATGAGCAGTATTTT.